The text below deals with one TCR beta chain. The antigen remains unidentified. Profiled with immunoSEQ multiplex PCR; TCRdb holds only in-frame clones, not every one. The sample lists 60,000 to 70,000 clones, approximately 85% occurring once. V dropped 5 bases and J dropped 3; count of bases not matched to a gene: 16. This CDR3 region has 18 residues. Germline CDR1 and CDR2: MNHEY and SVGEGT. This record belongs to a study of T cell responses to AZD1222 COVID-19 vaccine. Study-level findings and limits: Unmutated regions of variants are reportedly targeted by nearly half of spike-specific TCRs.

This clonotype was sampled from an adult in good health. This chain links TRBV6-2 or TRBV6-3 with TRBJ1-5; 7 bases are shared with TRBD1. The sample in question was peripheral blood, obtained on day 0 of AZD1222 vaccination. Here the CDR3 DNA reads TGTGCCAGCAGTGCGGGGCACACCGGGACAGTCCACAATCAGCCCCAGCATTTT. Translated: CASSAGHTGTVHNQPQHF.